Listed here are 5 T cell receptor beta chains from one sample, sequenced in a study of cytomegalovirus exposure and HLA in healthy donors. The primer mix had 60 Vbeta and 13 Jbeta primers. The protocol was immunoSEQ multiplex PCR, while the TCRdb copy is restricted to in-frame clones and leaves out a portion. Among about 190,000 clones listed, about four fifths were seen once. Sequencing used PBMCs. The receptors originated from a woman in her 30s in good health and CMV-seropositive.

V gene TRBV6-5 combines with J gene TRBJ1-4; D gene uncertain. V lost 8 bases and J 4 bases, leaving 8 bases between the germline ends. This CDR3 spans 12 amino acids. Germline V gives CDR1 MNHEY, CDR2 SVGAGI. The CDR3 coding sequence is TGTGCCAGCGGGCGGGATAATGAAAAACTGTTTTTT. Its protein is CASGRDNEKLFF.

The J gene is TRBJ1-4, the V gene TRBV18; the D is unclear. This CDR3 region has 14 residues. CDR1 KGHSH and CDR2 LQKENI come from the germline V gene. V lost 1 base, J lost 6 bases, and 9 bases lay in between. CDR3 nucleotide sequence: TGTGCCAGCTCACCACTCTCGGGAGATGAAAAACTGTTTTTT. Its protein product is CASSPLSGDEKLFF.

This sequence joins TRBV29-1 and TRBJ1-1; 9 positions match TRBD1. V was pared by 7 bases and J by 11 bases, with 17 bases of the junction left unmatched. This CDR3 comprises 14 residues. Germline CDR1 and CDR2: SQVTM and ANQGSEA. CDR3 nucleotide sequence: TGCAGCGCCACAGGGGGCGCGGAGGTCTCTTCGGCTTTCTTT. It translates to CSATGGAEVSSAFF.

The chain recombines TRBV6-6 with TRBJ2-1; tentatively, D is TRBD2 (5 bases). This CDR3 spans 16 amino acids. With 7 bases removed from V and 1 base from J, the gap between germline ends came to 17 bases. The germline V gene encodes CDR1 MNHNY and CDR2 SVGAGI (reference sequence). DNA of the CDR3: TGTGCCAGCATCAACGGCGTGTCGGGGTCCTACAATGAGCAGTTCTTC. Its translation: CASINGVSGSYNEQFF.

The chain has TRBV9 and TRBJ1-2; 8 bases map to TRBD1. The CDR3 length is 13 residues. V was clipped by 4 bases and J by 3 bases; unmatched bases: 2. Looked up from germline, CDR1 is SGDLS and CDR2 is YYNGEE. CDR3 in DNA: TGTGCCAGCAGCCCGACAGGGGACTATGGCTACACCTTC. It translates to CASSPTGDYGYTF.